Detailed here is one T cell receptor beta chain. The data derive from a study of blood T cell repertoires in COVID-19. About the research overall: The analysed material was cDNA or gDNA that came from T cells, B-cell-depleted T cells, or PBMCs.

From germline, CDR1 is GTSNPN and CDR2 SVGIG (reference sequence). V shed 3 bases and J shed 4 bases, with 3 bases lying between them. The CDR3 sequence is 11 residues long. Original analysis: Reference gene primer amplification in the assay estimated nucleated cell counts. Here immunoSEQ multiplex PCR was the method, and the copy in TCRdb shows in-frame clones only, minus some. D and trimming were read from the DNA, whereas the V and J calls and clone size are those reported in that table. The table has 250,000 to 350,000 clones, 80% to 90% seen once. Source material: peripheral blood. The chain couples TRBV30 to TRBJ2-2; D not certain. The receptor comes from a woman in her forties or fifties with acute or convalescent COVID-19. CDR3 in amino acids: CAWSRTGELFF. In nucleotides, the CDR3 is TGTGCCTGGAGCCGCACCGGGGAGCTGTTTTTT. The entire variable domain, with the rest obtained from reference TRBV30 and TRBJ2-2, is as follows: SQTIHQWPATLVQPVGSPLSLECTVEGTSNPNLYWYRQAAGRGLQLLFYSVGIGQISSEVPQNLSASRPQDRQFILSSKKLLLSDSGFYLCAWSRTGELFFGEGSRLTVL.